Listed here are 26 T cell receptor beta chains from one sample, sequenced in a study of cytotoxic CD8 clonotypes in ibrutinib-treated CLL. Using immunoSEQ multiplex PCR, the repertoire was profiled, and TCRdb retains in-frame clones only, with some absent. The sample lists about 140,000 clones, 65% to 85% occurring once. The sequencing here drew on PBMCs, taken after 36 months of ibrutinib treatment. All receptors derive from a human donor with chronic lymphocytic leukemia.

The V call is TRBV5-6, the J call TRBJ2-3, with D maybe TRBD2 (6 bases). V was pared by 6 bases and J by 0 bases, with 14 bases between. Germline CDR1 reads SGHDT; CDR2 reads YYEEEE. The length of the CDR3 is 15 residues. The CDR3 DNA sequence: TGTGCCAGCACCGGCAGCGGGCGTAGCACAGATACGCAGTATTTT. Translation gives CASTGSGRSTDTQYF.

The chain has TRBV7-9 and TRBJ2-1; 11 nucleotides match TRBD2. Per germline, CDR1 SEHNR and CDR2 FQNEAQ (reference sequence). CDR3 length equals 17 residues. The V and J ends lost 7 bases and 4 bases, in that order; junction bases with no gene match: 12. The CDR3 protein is CASTIRRGLAVYNEQFF. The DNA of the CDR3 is TGTGCCAGCACAATTCGCCGGGGACTAGCGGTATACAATGAGCAGTTCTTC.

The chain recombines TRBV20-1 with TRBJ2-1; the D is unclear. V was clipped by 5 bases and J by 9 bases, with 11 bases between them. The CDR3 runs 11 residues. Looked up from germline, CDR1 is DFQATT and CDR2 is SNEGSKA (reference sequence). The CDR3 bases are TGCAGTGCTTCGCACGGAGTTGAGCAGTTCTTC. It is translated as CSASHGVEQFF.

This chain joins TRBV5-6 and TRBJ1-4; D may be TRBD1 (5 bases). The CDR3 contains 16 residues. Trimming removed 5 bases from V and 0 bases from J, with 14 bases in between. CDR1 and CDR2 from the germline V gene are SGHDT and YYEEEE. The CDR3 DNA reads TGTGCCAGCAGGGTGGGAGCAGGGACAACTAATGAAAAACTGTTTTTT. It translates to CASRVGAGTTNEKLFF.

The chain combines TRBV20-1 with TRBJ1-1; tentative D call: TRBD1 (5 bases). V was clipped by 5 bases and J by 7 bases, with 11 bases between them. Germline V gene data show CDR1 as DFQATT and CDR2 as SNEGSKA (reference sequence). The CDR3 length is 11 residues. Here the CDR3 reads CSAGIRGEAFF. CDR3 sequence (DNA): TGCAGTGCTGGAATTAGGGGTGAAGCTTTCTTT.

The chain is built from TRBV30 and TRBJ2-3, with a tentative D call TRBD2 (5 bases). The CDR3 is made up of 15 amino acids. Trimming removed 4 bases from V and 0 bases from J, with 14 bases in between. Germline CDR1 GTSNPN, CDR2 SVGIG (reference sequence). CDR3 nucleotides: TGTGCCTGGACCCCACTCGGGGTAAGCACAGATACGCAGTATTTT. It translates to CAWTPLGVSTDTQYF. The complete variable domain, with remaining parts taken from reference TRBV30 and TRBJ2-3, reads SQTIHQWPATLVQPVGSPLSLECTVEGTSNPNLYWYRQAAGRGLQLLFYSVGIGQISSEVPQNLSASRPQDRQFILSSKKLLLSDSGFYLCAWTPLGVSTDTQYFGPGTRLTVL.

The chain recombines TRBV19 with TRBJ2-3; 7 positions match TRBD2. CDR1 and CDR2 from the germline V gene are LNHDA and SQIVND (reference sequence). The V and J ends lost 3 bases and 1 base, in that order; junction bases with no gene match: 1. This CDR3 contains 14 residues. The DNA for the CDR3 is TGTGCCAGTAGTATCGCGGGGGGCACAGATACGCAGTATTTT. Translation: CASSIAGGTDTQYF.

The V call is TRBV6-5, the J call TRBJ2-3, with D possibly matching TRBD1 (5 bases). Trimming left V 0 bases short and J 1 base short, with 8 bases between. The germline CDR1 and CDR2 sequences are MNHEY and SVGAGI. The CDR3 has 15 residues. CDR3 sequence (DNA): TGTGCCAGCAGTTACTCCGAAGGGGGCACAGATACGCAGTATTTT. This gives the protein CASSYSEGGTDTQYF.

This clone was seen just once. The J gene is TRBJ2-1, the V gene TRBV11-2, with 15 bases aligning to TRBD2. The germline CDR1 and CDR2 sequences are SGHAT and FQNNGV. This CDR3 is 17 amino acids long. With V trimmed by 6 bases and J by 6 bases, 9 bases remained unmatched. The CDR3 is CASRGTSGRPPPNEQFF. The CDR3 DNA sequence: TGTGCCAGCAGGGGGACTAGCGGGAGGCCCCCTCCCAATGAGCAGTTCTTC.

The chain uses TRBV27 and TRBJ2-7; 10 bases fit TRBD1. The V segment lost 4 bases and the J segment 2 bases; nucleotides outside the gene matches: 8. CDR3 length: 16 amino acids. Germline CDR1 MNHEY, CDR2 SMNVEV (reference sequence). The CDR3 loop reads CASSSVDRGRTYEQYF. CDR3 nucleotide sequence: TGTGCCAGCAGTTCTGTCGACAGGGGGCGGACCTACGAGCAGTACTTC.

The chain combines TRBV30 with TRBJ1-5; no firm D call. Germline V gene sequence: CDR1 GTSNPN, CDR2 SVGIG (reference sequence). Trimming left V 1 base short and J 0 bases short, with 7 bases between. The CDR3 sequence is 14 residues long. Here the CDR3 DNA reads TGTGCCTGGAGTGCTCTAATTAGCAATCAGCCCCAGCATTTT. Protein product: CAWSALISNQPQHF. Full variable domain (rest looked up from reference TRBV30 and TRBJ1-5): SQTIHQWPATLVQPVGSPLSLECTVEGTSNPNLYWYRQAAGRGLQLLFYSVGIGQISSEVPQNLSASRPQDRQFILSSKKLLLSDSGFYLCAWSALISNQPQHFGDGTRLSIL.

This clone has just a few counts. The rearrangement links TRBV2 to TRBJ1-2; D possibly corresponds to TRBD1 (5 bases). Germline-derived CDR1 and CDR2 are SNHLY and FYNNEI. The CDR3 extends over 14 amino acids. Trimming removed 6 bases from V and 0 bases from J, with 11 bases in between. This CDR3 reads CASRTQGTNYGYTF. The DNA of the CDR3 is TGTGCCAGCAGGACGCAGGGCACTAACTATGGCTACACCTTC.

The CDR3, as DNA: TGTGCCTGGAGTGTACCTCGGCAGGGGAACACTGAAGCTTTCTTT. This translates into CAWSVPRQGNTEAFF. V gene TRBV30 combines with J gene TRBJ1-1, with D possibly TRBD1 on 5 matching bases. With 0 bases removed from V and 1 base from J, the gap between germline ends came to 12 bases. This CDR3 is 15 amino acids long. Germline CDR1 and CDR2: GTSNPN and SVGIG (reference sequence).

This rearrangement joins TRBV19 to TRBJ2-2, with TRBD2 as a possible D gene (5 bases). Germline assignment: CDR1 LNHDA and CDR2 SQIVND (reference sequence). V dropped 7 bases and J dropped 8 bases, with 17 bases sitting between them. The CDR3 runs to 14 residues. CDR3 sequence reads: CASTLARERGELFF. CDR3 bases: TGTGCCAGTACACTGGCTAGGGAGCGTGGGGAGCTGTTTTTT. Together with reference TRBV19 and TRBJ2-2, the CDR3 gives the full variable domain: DGGITQSPKYLFRKEGQNVTLSCEQNLNHDAMYWYRQDPGQGLRLIYYSQIVNDFQKGDIAEGYSVSREKKESFPLTVTSAQKNPTAFYLCASTLARERGELFFGEGSRLTVL.

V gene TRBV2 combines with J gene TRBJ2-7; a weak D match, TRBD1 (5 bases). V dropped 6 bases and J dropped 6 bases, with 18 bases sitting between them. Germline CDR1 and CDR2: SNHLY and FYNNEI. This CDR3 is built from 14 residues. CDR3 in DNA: TGTGCCAGCAGGGGGCTTTTGGCCTCCGGCGAGCAGTACTTC. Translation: CASRGLLASGEQYF.

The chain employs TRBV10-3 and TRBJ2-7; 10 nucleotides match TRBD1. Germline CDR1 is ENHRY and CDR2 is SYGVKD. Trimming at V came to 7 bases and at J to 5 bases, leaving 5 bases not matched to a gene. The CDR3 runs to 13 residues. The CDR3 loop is CAIIDRGLNEQYF. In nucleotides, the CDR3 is TGTGCCATCATAGACAGGGGGCTCAACGAGCAGTACTTC.

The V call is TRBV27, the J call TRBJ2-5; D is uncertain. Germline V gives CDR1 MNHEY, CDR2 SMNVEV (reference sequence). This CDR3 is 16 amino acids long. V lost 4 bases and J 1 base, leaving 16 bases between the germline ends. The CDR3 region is CASSSLVGSRQETQYF. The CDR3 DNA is TGTGCCAGCAGTTCCCTGGTCGGATCCCGCCAAGAGACCCAGTACTTC.

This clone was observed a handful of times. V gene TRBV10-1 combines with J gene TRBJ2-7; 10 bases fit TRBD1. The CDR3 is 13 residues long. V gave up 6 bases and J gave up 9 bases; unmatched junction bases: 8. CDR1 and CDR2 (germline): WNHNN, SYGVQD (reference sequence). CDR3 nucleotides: TGCGCCAGCAGACCCTCCGGGACAGGGGTGCAGTACTTC. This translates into CASRPSGTGVQYF.

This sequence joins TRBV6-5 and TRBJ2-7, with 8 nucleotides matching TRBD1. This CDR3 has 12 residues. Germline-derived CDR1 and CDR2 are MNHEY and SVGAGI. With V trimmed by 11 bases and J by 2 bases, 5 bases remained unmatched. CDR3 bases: TGTGCCGTGGCAGGGGGCCCCTACGAGCAGTACTTC. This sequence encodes CAVAGGPYEQYF.

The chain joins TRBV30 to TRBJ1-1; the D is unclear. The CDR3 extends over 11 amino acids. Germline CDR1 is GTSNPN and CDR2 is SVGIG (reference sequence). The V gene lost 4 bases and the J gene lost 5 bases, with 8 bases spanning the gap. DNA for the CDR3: TGTGCCTGGACCGTGGGGACTGAAGCTTTCTTT. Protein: CAWTVGTEAFF.

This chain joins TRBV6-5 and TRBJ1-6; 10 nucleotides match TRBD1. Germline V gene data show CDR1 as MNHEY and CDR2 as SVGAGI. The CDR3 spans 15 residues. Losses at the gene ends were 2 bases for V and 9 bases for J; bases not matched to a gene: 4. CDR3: CASSYQTGGFSPLHF. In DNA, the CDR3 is TGTGCCAGCAGTTACCAGACAGGGGGCTTTTCACCCCTCCACTTT.

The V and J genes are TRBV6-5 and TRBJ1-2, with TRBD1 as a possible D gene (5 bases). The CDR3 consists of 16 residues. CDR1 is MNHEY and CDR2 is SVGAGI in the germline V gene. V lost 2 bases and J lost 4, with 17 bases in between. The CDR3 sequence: CASSYGWGVEGYGYTF. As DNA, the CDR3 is TGTGCCAGCAGTTACGGATGGGGCGTCGAGGGCTATGGCTACACCTTC.

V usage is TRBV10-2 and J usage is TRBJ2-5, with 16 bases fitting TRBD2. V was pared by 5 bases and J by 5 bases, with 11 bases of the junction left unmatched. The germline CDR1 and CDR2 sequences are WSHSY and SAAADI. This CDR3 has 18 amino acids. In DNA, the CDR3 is TGCGCCAGCAGTCTGGGACTAGCGGGAGGGCCCTCGTGGGAGACCCAGTACTTC. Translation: CASSLGLAGGPSWETQYF.

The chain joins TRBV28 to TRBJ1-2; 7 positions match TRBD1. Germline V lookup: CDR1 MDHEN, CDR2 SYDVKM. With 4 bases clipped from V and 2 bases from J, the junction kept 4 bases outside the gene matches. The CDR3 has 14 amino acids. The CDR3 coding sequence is TGTGCCAGCAGTTCAGGGGGGGAGAACTATGGCTACACCTTC. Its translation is CASSSGGENYGYTF.

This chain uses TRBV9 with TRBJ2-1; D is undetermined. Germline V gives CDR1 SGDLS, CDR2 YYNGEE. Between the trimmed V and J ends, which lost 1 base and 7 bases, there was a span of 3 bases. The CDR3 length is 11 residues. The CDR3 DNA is TGTGCCAGCAGCGTAAATAATGAGCAGTTCTTC. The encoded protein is CASSVNNEQFF.

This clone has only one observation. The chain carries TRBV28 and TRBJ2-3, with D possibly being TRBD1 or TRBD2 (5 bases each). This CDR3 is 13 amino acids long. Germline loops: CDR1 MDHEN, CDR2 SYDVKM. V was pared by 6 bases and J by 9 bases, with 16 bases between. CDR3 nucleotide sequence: TGTGCCAGCAGCTACGGGCCTCGGGGCACGCAGTATTTT. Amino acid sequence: CASSYGPRGTQYF.